The clone carrying this TCR beta chain was seen more than once but under ten times. What it binds is unknown. CDR3 length: 15 amino acids. The V and J ends lost 1 base and 2 bases, in that order; junction bases with no gene match: 8. Germline V lookup: CDR1 DFQATT, CDR2 SNEGSKA (reference sequence). Memory CD4+ T cells were sorted as CD4+CD45RO+CD25- cells. Constant-region reverse primers amplified full-length variable regions, followed by semi-nested Nested Universal Primer A PCR. A single record per CDR3 protein comes from TCRdb applying MiXCR to the 5' RACE reads. The repertoire holds roughly 40,000 distinct CDR3 sequences, with approximately 31% as singletons. Overall study findings and caveats: Larger-cohort validation covered only one TCR beta V-J rearrangement.

The receptor was isolated from a female donor with breast cancer. This rearrangement joins TRBV20-1 to TRBJ2-7, with 7 bases matching TRBD2. The specimen sequenced was memory CD4+ T cells sorted from a lymph node. Noted subset: memory CD4+ T cells, CD4+CD45RO+CD25-. CDR3 DNA sequence: TGCAGTGCTAGAGTAGGGAGGGTCGGGACCTACGAGCAGTACTTC. Translation: CSARVGRVGTYEQYF.